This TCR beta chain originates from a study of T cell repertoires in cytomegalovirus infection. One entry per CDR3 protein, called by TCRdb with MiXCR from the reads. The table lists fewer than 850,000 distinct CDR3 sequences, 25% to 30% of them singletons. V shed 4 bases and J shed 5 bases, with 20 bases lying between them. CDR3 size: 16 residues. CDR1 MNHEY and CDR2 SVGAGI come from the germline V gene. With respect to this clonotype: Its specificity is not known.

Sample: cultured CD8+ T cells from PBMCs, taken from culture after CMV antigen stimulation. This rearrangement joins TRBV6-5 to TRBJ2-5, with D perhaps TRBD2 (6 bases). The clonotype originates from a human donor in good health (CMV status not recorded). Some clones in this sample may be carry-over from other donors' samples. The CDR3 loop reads CASSFPNIGGGETQYF. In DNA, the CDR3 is TGTGCCAGCAGTTTTCCCAATATTGGGGGAGGCGAGACCCAGTACTTC.